These T cell receptor beta chains were read from a single sample in a study of blood T cell repertoires in COVID-19. Clones were sequenced by immunoSEQ multiplex PCR, and TCRdb holds only the in-frame ones, with some missing. This sample has some 240,000 clones, with almost 85% found just once. Sequenced input: peripheral blood. These receptors were obtained from a woman in her seventies with COVID-19, enrolled during active disease. CDR3s include the opening cysteine and the closing phenylalanine or tryptophan. D genes are given only for firm matches. The listing skips clone size in some rows; elsewhere it reads once, few, many or a size class.

size	D	V	J	DNA	CDR3
few	TRBD2	TRBV5-8	TRBJ2-1	TGTGCCAGCAGCCGGGGGGGTAGCTCCTACAATGAGCAGTTCTTC	CASSRGGSSYNEQFF
NA	NA	TRBV13	TRBJ1-1	TGTGCCAGCAGCTTAGGCGGGGGGGGCCCTGAAGCTTTCTTT	CASSLGGGGPEAFF
NA	NA	TRBV3-1/TRBV3-2	TRBJ2-3	TGTGCCAGCAGCCAAGTCGATAGCGGTAGCACAGATACGCAGTATTTT	CASSQVDSGSTDTQYF
NA	TRBD1	TRBV4-2	TRBJ1-5	TGTGCCAGCAGCCAGGGACAGGGTCTGCCCCAGCATTTT	CASSQGQGLPQHF
NA	NA	TRBV24-1	TRBJ2-7	TGTGCCACCAGTGATTCTGGCAGGGTATACGAGCAGTACTTC	CATSDSGRVYEQYF
NA	TRBD2	TRBV2	TRBJ2-1	TGTGCCAGCAACCGGCGGGAGGCTTACAATGAGCAGTTCTTC	CASNRREAYNEQFF
NA	NA	TRBV6-2/TRBV6-3	TRBJ2-1	TGTGCCAGCAGTTCGCGCGCGGGAACAGATGAGCAGTTCTTC	CASSSRAGTDEQFF
NA	NA	TRBV7-9	TRBJ1-1	TGTGCCAGCAGCTTCGATCAGTACAACACTGAAGCTTTCTTT	CASSFDQYNTEAFF
NA	NA	TRBV7-2	TRBJ2-3	TGTGCCAGCAGCGTAGGTGCCAGGGGATCCGCAGATACGCAGTATTTT	CASSVGARGSADTQYF
few	TRBD1	TRBV29-1	TRBJ2-1	TGCAGCGTTGAACCTGGGACAGGAGGTATGGAGCAGTTCTTC	CSVEPGTGGMEQFF
NA	NA	TRBV7-3	TRBJ1-6	TGTGCCAGCAGCTTAACGGGGGCCGAGAATTCACCCCTCCACTTT	CASSLTGAENSPLHF
once	NA	TRBV7-9	TRBJ2-3	TGTGCCAGCAGCTTTTCAGGGCAGGGGCGCACAGATACGCAGTATTTT	CASSFSGQGRTDTQYF
NA	TRBD1	TRBV4-3	TRBJ1-2	TGCGCCAGCAGCCAAACGCAGGGGGGACAGGATGGCTACACCTTC	CASSQTQGGQDGYTF
NA	NA	TRBV7-6	TRBJ2-5	TGTGCCAGCAGCTTAGCGTACGCAGCGCCGCCCGAGACCCGGTACTTC	CASSLAYAAPPETRYF
NA	TRBD1	TRBV11-3	TRBJ2-5	TGTGCCAGCAGCGCCGGACAGGGGCAACAAGAGACCCAGTACTTC	CASSAGQGQQETQYF
NA	NA	TRBV7-9	TRBJ2-3	TGTGCCAGCAGCTTATCAGTCACAGATACGCAGTATTTT	CASSLSVTDTQYF
NA	NA	TRBV4-3	TRBJ1-1	TGCGCCAGCAGCCAAGATGGGGCGGTCACTGAAGCTTTCTTT	CASSQDGAVTEAFF
NA	NA	TRBV27	TRBJ1-6	TGTGCCAGCAGACCCGGACAGTATAATTCACCCCTCCACTTT	CASRPGQYNSPLHF
NA	NA	TRBV4-3	TRBJ1-6	TGCGCCAGCAGCCAAGAACTCGGGGGGCTGGTTAATTCACCCCTCCACTTT	CASSQELGGLVNSPLHF
NA	NA	TRBV19	TRBJ1-1	TGTGCCAGTAGTGCCAACAGGAGAGGGAACACTGAAGCTTTCTTT	CASSANRRGNTEAFF